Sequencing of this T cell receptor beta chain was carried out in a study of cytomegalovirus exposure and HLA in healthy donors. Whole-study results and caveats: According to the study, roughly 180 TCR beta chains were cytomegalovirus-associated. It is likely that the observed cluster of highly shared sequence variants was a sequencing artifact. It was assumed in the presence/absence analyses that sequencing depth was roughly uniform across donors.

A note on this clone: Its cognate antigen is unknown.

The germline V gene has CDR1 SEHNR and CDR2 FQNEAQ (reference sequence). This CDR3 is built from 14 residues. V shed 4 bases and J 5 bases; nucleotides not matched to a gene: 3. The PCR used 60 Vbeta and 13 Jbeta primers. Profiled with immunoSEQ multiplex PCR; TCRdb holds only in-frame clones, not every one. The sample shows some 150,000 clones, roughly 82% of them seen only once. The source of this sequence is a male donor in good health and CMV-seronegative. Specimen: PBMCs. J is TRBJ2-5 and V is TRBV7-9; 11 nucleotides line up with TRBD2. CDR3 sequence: CASSSGTSGETQYF. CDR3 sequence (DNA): TGTGCCAGCAGCTCCGGGACTAGCGGCGAGACCCAGTACTTC.